The 9 T cell receptor beta chains presented below share a single source sample, sequenced in a study of blood T cell repertoires in COVID-19. Clones were sequenced by immunoSEQ multiplex PCR, and TCRdb holds only the in-frame ones, with some missing. The sample has 130,000 to 150,000 clones; roughly 80% are singletons. Sequenced input: PBMCs or T cells enriched from blood (not recorded which). The origin of the receptors is a man aged 50-60 years who had recovered from COVID-19.

The V call is TRBV7-9, the J call TRBJ1-6; perhaps TRBD1 as D (5 bases). This CDR3 has 16 residues. Germline V gene sequence: CDR1 SEHNR, CDR2 FQNEAQ (reference sequence). V was pared by 5 bases and J by 8 bases, with 19 bases between. CDR3 in amino acids: CASSPGDSGGYSPLHF. The CDR3 nucleotides are TGTGCCAGCAGCCCGGGGGACTCCGGGGGGTATTCACCCCTCCACTTT.

The CDR3 spells CASSQGQGDEKLFF. The DNA for the CDR3 is TGTGCCAGCAGCCAAGGACAGGGGGATGAAAAACTGTTTTTT. The chain recombines TRBV28 with TRBJ1-4, with 10 bases aligning to TRBD1. The V gene's germline CDR1 is MDHEN and CDR2 SYDVKM. V lost 6 bases to trimming and J lost 6 bases; unmatched junction nucleotides: 4. This CDR3 is built from 14 residues.

The rearrangement links TRBV5-4 to TRBJ1-2, with TRBD1 matching over 8 bases. The CDR3 is made up of 15 amino acids. Germline V gives CDR1 SGHNT, CDR2 YYREEE (reference sequence). After removal of 1 base from V and 5 bases from J, the junction contained 7 bases not matched to a gene. The CDR3 spells CASSLRGQVDYGYTF. CDR3 sequence (DNA): TGTGCCAGCAGCTTGCGGGGACAGGTAGATTATGGCTACACCTTC.

The gene calls are TRBV28 and TRBJ1-1; D is possibly TRBD1 (6 bases). The CDR3 is made up of 14 amino acids. Deletions cut 5 bases from V and 7 bases from J, with 17 bases between. Germline V gene data show CDR1 as MDHEN and CDR2 as SYDVKM. In DNA, the CDR3 is TGTGCCAGCAGTCCGCCCGGGGGGCTAAATGAAGCTTTCTTT. It codes for CASSPPGGLNEAFF.

This sequence joins TRBV6-1 and TRBJ1-4; D unclear. Germline V lookup: CDR1 MNHNS, CDR2 SASEGT. This CDR3 contains 17 residues. The ends were cut back, 2 bases at V and 0 bases at J, with 13 bases in the middle. CDR3 loop: CASSEIRGTATNEKLFF. The CDR3 DNA follows: TGTGCCAGCAGTGAAATAAGAGGCACCGCAACTAATGAAAAACTGTTTTTT.

The chain combines TRBV13 with TRBJ2-4; TRBD2 matches 9 bases. The V segment lost 6 bases and the J segment 3 bases; nucleotides outside the gene matches: 9. The CDR3 is 16 amino acids. From germline, CDR1 is PRHDT and CDR2 FYEKMQ (reference sequence). DNA for the CDR3: TGTGCCAGCAGTTTCGCGGGGGGGCTTGGCAAAAACATTCAGTACTTC. Encoded protein: CASSFAGGLGKNIQYF.

This clone was found once. The chain links TRBV4-3 to TRBJ1-3, with no clear D. V gave up 0 bases and J gave up 1 base, with 13 bases separating them. Germline CDR1 LGHNA, CDR2 YSLEER. The length of the CDR3 is 17 residues. The CDR3 DNA follows: TGCGCCAGCAGCCAAGATGCTTTGGGCGGGTCTGGAAACACCATATATTTT. Residues: CASSQDALGGSGNTIYF.

The chain is built from TRBV12-5 and TRBJ2-5, with a tentative D call TRBD2 (6 bases). Germline CDR1 is LGHNT and CDR2 is FRNRAP. The CDR3 consists of 15 residues. Trimming shortened V by 6 bases and J by 1 base, and 15 bases separated the two germline ends. This CDR3 reads CASGLNLAFQETQYF. CDR3 nucleotide sequence: TGTGCTAGTGGCCTCAACCTAGCGTTCCAAGAGACCCAGTACTTC.

V gene TRBV12-5 combines with J gene TRBJ1-3; 9 bases fit TRBD1. Germline CDR1 and CDR2: LGHNT and FRNRAP. The CDR3 contains 14 residues. Losses at the gene ends were 4 bases for V and 8 bases for J; bases not matched to a gene: 6. CDR3 bases: TGTGCTAGTGGTTCGGCGGGACAGGGATACACCATATATTTT. Encoded protein: CASGSAGQGYTIYF.